Presented here are 21 T cell receptor beta chains from one specimen sequenced in a study of breast tumors, draining lymph nodes, adjacent tissues. Axillary draining lymph nodes of breast cancer patients supplied the node samples. TCRdb recomputed calls from the multiplex PCR reads with MiXCR, one row per CDR3 protein. The sample holds about 230,000 distinct CDR3 sequences; about a third are singletons and the top ten take over 1.1%. The sample comprised axillary lymph node tissue. These receptor sequences come from a female donor with breast cancer. Some clones in this sample may be carry-over from other donors' samples.

Ten or more counts support this clonotype. The CDR3 DNA is TGTGCCAGCAGGCCAAGTAGCGGTACCTACAATGAGCAGTTCTTC. This translates into CASRPSSGTYNEQFF. V usage is TRBV25-1 and J usage is TRBJ2-1, with TRBD2 as a possible D gene (6 bases). Germline V gives CDR1 MGHDK, CDR2 SYGVNS. This CDR3 region has 15 residues. The ends were cut back, 6 bases at V and 2 bases at J, with 14 bases in the middle.

This clonotype was counted once. The germline gene is not matched at one end of the junction; a read error may be the cause. The chain recombines TRBV3-1 with TRBJ2-3; unclear D gene. Germline assignment: CDR1 LGHDT and CDR2 YNNKEL (reference sequence). The CDR3 covers 14 residues. CDR3 DNA sequence: TGCGCCAGCAGCCGAGGTGCGACCACAGATACGCAGTATTTT. Amino acids: CASSRGATTDTQYF.

This clonotype was counted ten times or more. The chain combines TRBV9 with TRBJ1-6; 7 bases map to TRBD1. Germline V gene data show CDR1 as SGDLS and CDR2 as YYNGEE. The CDR3 extends over 15 amino acids. J was trimmed by 8 bases and V by 2 bases; bases with no gene match: 7. CDR3 coding DNA: TGTGCCAGCAGCGTTCGACAGGGACAAGATTCACCCCTCCACTTT. It encodes CASSVRQGQDSPLHF. The variable domain in full, completed from reference TRBV9 and TRBJ1-6, reads DSGVTQTPKHLITATGQRVTLRCSPRSGDLSVYWYQQSLDQGLQFLIQYYNGEERAKGNILERFSAQQFPDLHSELNLSSLELGDSALYFCASSVRQGQDSPLHFGNGTRLTVT.

J is TRBJ2-2 and V is TRBV6-4; no clear D. V lost 4 bases and J 8 bases, leaving 5 bases between the germline ends. The CDR3 has 11 residues. Germline V lookup: CDR1 MRHNA, CDR2 SNTAGT. The CDR3 DNA is TGTGCCAGCAGTGCCCCTGGGGAGCTGTTTTTT. Translating gives CASSAPGELFF.

Many counts were recorded for this clonotype. The gene calls are TRBV9 and TRBJ1-4, with D tentatively TRBD1 (5 bases). Between the trimmed V and J ends, which lost 4 bases and 5 bases, there was a span of 12 bases. The germline V gene encodes CDR1 SGDLS and CDR2 YYNGEE. The CDR3 length is 14 residues. CDR3 loop: CASSSTVLNEKLFF. The CDR3 DNA reads TGTGCCAGCAGCTCGACAGTTTTAAATGAAAAACTGTTTTTT.

The chain couples TRBV7-6 to TRBJ2-1; TRBD2 matches at 11 bases. Germline CDR1 and CDR2: SGHVS and FNYEAQ. The V and J ends lost 7 bases and 4 bases, in that order; junction bases with no gene match: 27. The CDR3 contains 22 residues. The CDR3 loop reads CASTSPPTWASGGIVEYNEQFF. CDR3 nucleotides: TGTGCCAGCACAAGCCCTCCCACTTGGGCTAGCGGGGGGATCGTTGAATACAATGAGCAGTTCTTC. The full variable domain, rest sourced from reference TRBV7-6 and TRBJ2-1, is GAGVSQSPRYKVTKRGQDVALRCDPISGHVSLYWYRQALGQGPEFLTYFNYEAQQDKSGLPNDRFSAERPEGSISTLTIQRTEQRDSAMYRCASTSPPTWASGGIVEYNEQFFGPGTRLTVL.

This clonotype was recorded at least ten times. The gene calls are TRBV10-3 and TRBJ2-5, with 7 positions matching TRBD2. Germline CDR1 reads ENHRY; CDR2 reads SYGVKD. This CDR3 spans 15 amino acids. V dropped 2 bases and J dropped 4; count of bases not matched to a gene: 7. CDR3 sequence reads: CAISEGGVGGETQYF. Here the CDR3 DNA reads TGTGCCATCAGTGAGGGGGGGGTCGGGGGAGAGACCCAGTACTTC.

This clonotype was recorded many times. The chain has TRBV5-8 and TRBJ2-5; unclear D gene. The V end lost 1 base, the J end lost 6 bases, and 13 bases lay between the germline ends. Germline V gene data show CDR1 as SGHTS and CDR2 as YDEGEE. This CDR3 has 14 residues. The CDR3 region has the DNA TGTGCCAGCAGCTTGATGGGGATTGGAAAGACCCAGTACTTC. Protein sequence: CASSLMGIGKTQYF.

In its sample, this clonotype was seen many times. The chain has TRBV20-1 and TRBJ2-5; 11 bases agree with TRBD2. Per germline, CDR1 DFQATT and CDR2 SNEGSKA (reference sequence). CDR3 length: 15 amino acids. Trimming at V came to 5 bases and at J to 5 bases, leaving 10 bases not matched to a gene. The CDR3 region has the DNA TGCAGTGCTGCCCCTACTAGCGGGAGTCGTGAGACCCAGTACTTC. Encoded protein: CSAAPTSGSRETQYF.

The rearrangement links TRBV9 to TRBJ1-3, with D possibly TRBD1 on 5 matching bases. CDR1 is SGDLS, CDR2 YYNGEE, per germline. This CDR3 comprises 16 residues. V was shortened by 4 bases and J by 4 bases, with 18 bases between the two germline ends. The CDR3 region is CASSPPYRDRGNTIYF. The DNA of the CDR3 is TGTGCCAGCAGCCCCCCATACCGGGACCGCGGAAACACCATATATTTT. Full variable domain (missing parts from reference TRBV9 and TRBJ1-3): DSGVTQTPKHLITATGQRVTLRCSPRSGDLSVYWYQQSLDQGLQFLIQYYNGEERAKGNILERFSAQQFPDLHSELNLSSLELGDSALYFCASSPPYRDRGNTIYFGEGSWLTVV.

This clonotype was seen ten or more times. The J gene is TRBJ2-5, the V gene TRBV5-4; D is ambiguous. The CDR3 has 15 residues. Germline lookup yields CDR1 SGHNT and CDR2 YYREEE (reference sequence). V lost 1 base and J lost 6, with 16 bases in between. CDR3 in amino acids: CASSLMSPPGQTQYF. The CDR3 DNA reads as TGTGCCAGCAGCTTGATGTCTCCACCCGGGCAGACCCAGTACTTC.

In this sample, this clonotype turned up many times. The chain links TRBV29-1 to TRBJ2-1; 9 bases are a match to TRBD2. Germline CDR1 and CDR2: SQVTM and ANQGSEA. Germline trimming cut 7 bases from V and 6 bases from J; bases unmatched to any gene: 4. CDR3 length equals 12 residues. DNA for the CDR3: TGCAGCGCTAAGACTAGCGGCAATGAGCAGTTCTTC. Residues: CSAKTSGNEQFF.

This clonotype has only a few counts. A read error may be the cause here, since a much bigger clone is one base away. The chain employs TRBV20-1 and TRBJ2-1; TRBD1 agrees at 8 bases. This CDR3 contains 13 residues. CDR1 and CDR2 from the germline V gene are DFQATT and SNEGSKA (reference sequence). The CDR3 bases are TGCAGTGCCATATTGGACAGGGTGAATGCGCAGTTCTTC. Translating it yields CSAILDRVNAQFF.

The V and J genes are TRBV7-9 and TRBJ2-1; D perhaps matches TRBD2 (6 bases). V lost 3 bases and J lost 8, with 14 bases in between. The CDR3 consists of 14 residues. Germline-derived CDR1 and CDR2 are SEHNR and FQNEAQ (reference sequence). The CDR3 protein is CASSLGRNGDEQFF. The CDR3, as DNA: TGTGCCAGCAGCTTGGGGAGGAACGGCGATGAGCAGTTCTTC.

This clonotype was counted many times. V and J are TRBV11-3 and TRBJ2-5; D is perhaps TRBD1 (6 bases). This CDR3 region has 15 residues. V was trimmed by 0 bases and J by 5 bases, leaving 13 bases between them. CDR1 SGHNT and CDR2 YENEEA come from the germline V gene. The CDR3, as DNA: TGTGCCAGCAGCTTAGATAGAACAGGGTGGGAGACCCAGTACTTC. It translates to CASSLDRTGWETQYF.

This clonotype was seen only once. The CDR3 does not end in the conserved phenylalanine or tryptophan, so this is likely a read error. The chain combines TRBV6-2 or TRBV6-3 with TRBJ1-2; a weak D match, TRBD1 (5 bases). The V gene's germline CDR1 is MNHEY and CDR2 SVGEGT. CDR3 size: 14 residues. V shed 2 bases and J shed 7 bases, with 14 bases lying between them. The CDR3 reads CASSYPGQGGGYTS. In nucleotides, the CDR3 is TGTGCCAGCAGTTACCCGGGCCAGGGAGGTGGCTACACCTCC.

For this clonotype: Since the CDR3 does not end with the conserved phenylalanine or tryptophan, this likely comes from a read error. This chain links TRBV2 with TRBJ2-2; D is uncertain. This CDR3 has 15 amino acids. Germline V lookup: CDR1 SNHLY, CDR2 FYNNEI. Deletions cut 4 bases from V and 3 bases from J, with 12 bases between. CDR3 in DNA: TGTGCCAGCAGTGGTAGGGCAGTAGACACCGGGGAGCTGTTTTCT. It translates to CASSGRAVDTGELFS.

The chain joins TRBV2 to TRBJ1-5, with D unresolved. The germline V and J ends were trimmed by 2 bases and 14 bases, with 19 bases remaining between them. The CDR3 is made up of 14 amino acids. The V gene's germline CDR1 is SNHLY and CDR2 FYNNEI. CDR3 bases: TGTGCCAGCAGTGAAAGCGGGAGGCCCTCCTACGAGCATTTT. This sequence encodes CASSESGRPSYEHF.

Note on this clonotype: Just one base apart from a much larger clone, this may be a read error. Lacking the conserved final phenylalanine or tryptophan, this CDR3 likely reflects a read error. The V gene is TRBV30, the J gene TRBJ2-2, with D uncertain. CDR3 size: 14 residues. V shed 4 bases and J shed 2 bases, with 11 bases lying between them. Germline V gene data show CDR1 as GTSNPN and CDR2 as SVGIG (reference sequence). The CDR3 DNA follows: TGTGCCTGGACTGCCAATCAAAACACCGGGGAGCTGTTTCTT. Translating gives CAWTANQNTGELFL.

This clonotype was counted ten times or more. The gene calls are TRBV20-1 and TRBJ2-5; D call uncertain. The CDR3 sequence is 11 residues long. The V gene lost 6 bases and the J gene lost 1 base, with 6 bases spanning the gap. CDR1 is DFQATT and CDR2 is SNEGSKA in the germline V gene (reference sequence). CDR3 residues: CSASIQETQYF. The CDR3 DNA reads as TGCAGTGCGTCTATCCAAGAGACCCAGTACTTC.

The sample holds many counts of this clonotype. The chain links TRBV6-5 to TRBJ2-7; 7 bases are shared with TRBD1. The CDR3 is 16 amino acids. In germline, CDR1 is MNHEY, CDR2 SVGAGI. With V trimmed by 9 bases and J by 3 bases, 17 bases remained unmatched. The CDR3 is CASLKDNRGSVYEQYF. DNA of the CDR3: TGTGCCAGTCTCAAGGATAACAGGGGTTCTGTCTACGAGCAGTACTTC.